The T cell receptor (beta chain) under discussion was sequenced for a study of T-cell reconstitution after alpha-beta-depleted transplantation in children. About this clonotype itself: Antigen specificity is unknown.

CDR1 DFQATT and CDR2 SNEGSKA come from the germline V gene (reference sequence). This CDR3 spans 13 amino acids. Trimming removed 2 bases from V and 4 bases from J, with 9 bases in between. General study findings and limits: From newly produced T cells came most of the T-cell counts and diversity one year after transplant. High day-60 TCRbeta diversity in some patients came from surviving recipient T cells and thymic progenitors. Reported findings indicate that, about two months after transplant, alpha-beta T cells came from several hundred expanded clones, which were derived from non-depleted graft cells.

Preparation of the TCRbeta library used unique molecular identifiers. One entry per CDR3 protein, called by TCRdb with MiXCR from the PCR reads. The sample holds fewer than 150,000 distinct CDR3 sequences; more than 20% are singletons and the top ten take 8% to 11%. The sequencing used PBMCs, mostly from graft donor cells, collected 180 days after TCRalphabeta/CD19-depleted stem cell transplant. This TCR came from a male patient between 2 and 9 years old who had a stem cell transplant for chronic granulomatous disease, so the T cells may come from the graft donor. The V call is TRBV20-1, the J call TRBJ2-1; D is unresolved. In DNA, the CDR3 is TGCAGTGCTAGATTGCATGGGTACAATGAGCAGTTCTTC. Its translation is CSARLHGYNEQFF.